The entry below gives a single T cell receptor (beta chain) sequence along with its context. The data belong to a study of glioma-infiltrating T cells after dendritic cell vaccination. Study context: At biweekly intervals, patients got three intradermal dendritic cell vaccine injections.

Amplification used 60 V beta primers and 13 J beta primers. Sequencing was performed with immunoSEQ multiplex PCR; in TCRdb, only in-frame clones are kept and a portion is missing. This sample yields approximately 110,000 clones, of which nearly 90% are seen a single time; roughly 2.5% belongs to the top ten. There are 15 residues in the CDR3. Trimming took 2 bases from V and 6 from J; bases not matched to a gene: 4. The germline gives CDR1 MGHRA, CDR2 YSYEKL. Stated time point: after dendritic cell vaccination, including at tumor progression/relapse. Blood PBMC samples: pre-vaccination, two weeks post third vaccination, and at tumor progression.

The input for sequencing was blood, taken after dendritic cell vaccination. This TCR derives from a human donor with glioblastoma. The chain uses TRBV4-1 and TRBJ1-6, with 7 bases fitting TRBD1. The DNA of the CDR3 is TGCGCCAGCAGCCAATTAAGACAGGGTAATTCACCCCTCCACTTT. This gives the protein CASSQLRQGNSPLHF.